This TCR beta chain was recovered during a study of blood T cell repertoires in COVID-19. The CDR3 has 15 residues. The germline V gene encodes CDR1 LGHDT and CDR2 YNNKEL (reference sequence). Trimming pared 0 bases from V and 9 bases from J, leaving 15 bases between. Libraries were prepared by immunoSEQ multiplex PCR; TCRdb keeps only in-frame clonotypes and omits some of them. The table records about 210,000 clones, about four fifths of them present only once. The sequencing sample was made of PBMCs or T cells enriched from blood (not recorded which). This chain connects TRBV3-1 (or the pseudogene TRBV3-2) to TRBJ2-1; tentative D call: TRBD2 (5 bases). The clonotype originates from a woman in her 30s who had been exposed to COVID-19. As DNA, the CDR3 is TGTGCCAGCAGCCAAGACGGTTCGGGTACTAGTGAGCAGTTCTTC. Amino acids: CASSQDGSGTSEQFF.